The sample holds one count of the clone carrying this T cell receptor beta chain. The target antigen is unknown. Sequencing used immunoSEQ multiplex PCR; TCRdb keeps in-frame clones, though not all of them. The table lists about 73,000 clones, around 86% of them singletons, with 40% in the top ten. This sample is part of a study of radiotherapy plus CTLA-4 blockade in lung cancer. Study at large: Disease control was achieved by over 30% of patients, and objective responses by 18%. Study results and limitations: Tumor-derived TCR clones expanded in blood after radiotherapy plus ipilimumab.

Trimming removed 2 bases from V and 7 bases from J; junction bases left unmatched: 5. The CDR3 is made up of 15 amino acids. CDR1 SGHTA and CDR2 FQGNSA come from the germline V gene. This receptor was obtained from a human donor with non-small cell lung cancer that progressed on radiotherapy plus ipilimumab. This material consisted of peripheral blood, taken from a patient treated with radiotherapy plus ipilimumab. The rearrangement joins TRBV7-2 to TRBJ2-1, with 10 bases fitting TRBD2. The CDR3 is CASSLFSGRQNEQFF. The CDR3 nucleotides are TGTGCCAGCAGCTTATTTAGCGGGAGGCAAAATGAGCAGTTCTTC.